This T cell receptor (beta chain) was recorded in a study of blood T cell repertoires in COVID-19. Profiling relied on immunoSEQ multiplex PCR, and the TCRdb table lists in-frame clones only, not all of them. The sample has about 180,000 clones, around 83% seen once. V was clipped by 5 bases and J by 11 bases, with 12 bases between them. This CDR3 is built from 11 residues. CDR1 and CDR2 (germline): MNHNY, SVGAGI (reference sequence). The study recruited people aged 18 to 89 years across roughly 23 US areas. In Cohort 3, a recovered donor had either two negative PCRs, clearance, or symptom resolution.

The specimen sequenced was PBMCs or T cells enriched from blood (not recorded which). The rearrangement joins TRBV6-6 to TRBJ1-1; D unclear. The source of this sequence is a man in his forties or fifties who had recovered from COVID-19. The CDR3 here is CASSLERLAFF. CDR3 bases: TGTGCCAGCAGTCTGGAACGACTCGCTTTCTTT.